Listed here are 32 T cell receptor beta chains from one sample, sequenced in a study of shared T cell receptors in the human thymus. Some clones are missing from TCRdb's copy, which holds only in-frame ones; the method was immunoSEQ multiplex PCR. The table records under 850,000 clones, 88% of them present only once. These same data were also listed under a study on human thymus T cells.

Material: thymocytes. These receptors were obtained from a boy under two years old with a congenital heart defect.

This clone was recorded once. The J gene is TRBJ2-2, the V gene TRBV7-9; 9 nucleotides match TRBD2. CDR1 is SEHNR, CDR2 FQNEAQ, per germline (reference sequence). V dropped 3 bases and J dropped 2; count of bases not matched to a gene: 4. The CDR3 is 16 residues long. The CDR3 sequence is CASSFPLAGNTGELFF. CDR3 coding DNA: TGTGCCAGCAGCTTCCCACTAGCGGGCAACACCGGGGAGCTGTTTTTT. Supplemented by reference TRBV7-9 and TRBJ2-2, the full variable domain reads DTGVSQNPRHKITKRGQNVTFRCDPISEHNRLYWYRQTLGQGPEFLTYFQNEAQLEKSRLLSDRFSAERPKGSFSTLEIQRTEQGDSAMYLCASSFPLAGNTGELFFGEGSRLTVL.

The V call is TRBV4-1, the J call TRBJ1-2, with 9 bases that match TRBD1. V lost 0 bases, J lost 6 bases, and 5 bases stayed unmatched. CDR1 and CDR2 from the germline V gene are MGHRA and YSYEKL. The CDR3 sequence is 15 residues long. The CDR3 DNA follows: TGCGCCAGCAGCCAAGAACAGGGGGCGCGTGATGGCTACACCTTC. Translation: CASSQEQGARDGYTF.

A remark on this clone: In the same sample, other DNA sequences code for this CDR3. The CDR3 DNA follows: TGCGCCAGCAGCTTCGGGACAGAGGGCCACTCCTACGAGCAGTACTTC. Translating it yields CASSFGTEGHSYEQYF. The chain joins TRBV5-1 to TRBJ2-7; 7 positions match TRBD1. Germline V gives CDR1 SGHRS, CDR2 YFSETQ. With 2 bases clipped from V and 0 bases from J, the junction kept 8 bases outside the gene matches. CDR3 length: 16 residues.

V gene TRBV4-3 combines with J gene TRBJ2-5; D gene unclear. Germline CDR1 is LGHNA and CDR2 is YSLEER. V dropped 0 bases and J dropped 1 base, with 6 bases sitting between them. The CDR3 covers 14 residues. The CDR3 DNA reads TGCGCCAGCAGCCAAGACCCCCGCCAAGAGACCCAGTACTTC. This codes for CASSQDPRQETQYF.

This clone was detected once. The gene calls are TRBV29-1 and TRBJ2-1, with 7 positions matching TRBD1. J was trimmed by 4 bases and V by 6 bases; bases with no gene match: 6. The germline gives CDR1 SQVTM, CDR2 ANQGSEA. The length of the CDR3 is 13 residues. The CDR3, as DNA: TGCAGCGTAGGGGGCAGGTCTTACAATGAGCAGTTCTTC. Protein: CSVGGRSYNEQFF.

The V and J genes are TRBV29-1 and TRBJ1-4; 10 bases agree with TRBD1. Germline V gene lookup returns CDR1 SQVTM and CDR2 ANQGSEA. With 7 bases clipped from V and 3 bases from J, the junction kept 5 bases outside the gene matches. The CDR3 extends over 14 amino acids. The CDR3 protein is CSARDRGANEKLFF. The CDR3 coding sequence is TGCAGCGCCAGGGACAGGGGAGCTAATGAAAAACTGTTTTTT.

The chain couples TRBV27 to TRBJ2-3, with 9 bases matching TRBD1. Germline assignment: CDR1 MNHEY and CDR2 SMNVEV (reference sequence). The CDR3 covers 17 residues. Trimming removed 5 bases from V and 0 bases from J; junction bases left unmatched: 9. CDR3 nucleotide sequence: TGTGCCAGCAGTCCATATCCGGGACAGGGAAGCACAGATACGCAGTATTTT. Its protein product is CASSPYPGQGSTDTQYF.

V usage is TRBV5-4 and J usage is TRBJ2-7, with D possibly TRBD1 on 6 matching bases. Germline CDR1 is SGHNT and CDR2 is YYREEE (reference sequence). This CDR3 has 14 residues. Trimming cost V 0 bases and J 6 bases, with 13 bases left between them. CDR3 DNA sequence: TGTGCCAGCAGCTTGGGGGGGCCGGGTTGCGAGCAGTACTTC. Encoded protein: CASSLGGPGCEQYF.

The chain links TRBV28 to TRBJ2-7, with 7 bases lining up with TRBD1. J lost 4 bases, V lost 3 bases, and 6 bases had no gene match. Germline CDR1 and CDR2: MDHEN and SYDVKM. The CDR3 has 14 residues. The CDR3 loop is CASSLIPGQYEQYF. The CDR3 nucleotides read TGTGCCAGCAGTTTGATACCGGGACAGTACGAGCAGTACTTC.

V and J are TRBV9 and TRBJ2-3, with a tentative D call TRBD2 (6 bases). V was cut by 3 bases and J by 8 bases, with 19 bases left in between. The CDR3 runs to 15 residues. CDR1 SGDLS and CDR2 YYNGEE come from the germline V gene. The CDR3 bases are TGTGCCAGCAGCGCAGCCGGAGGGACCCCGGGTACGCAGTATTTT. It codes for CASSAAGGTPGTQYF.

This chain uses TRBV5-1 with TRBJ2-7; D is perhaps TRBD1 (6 bases). Trimming cost V 1 base and J 3 bases, with 14 bases left between them. Germline V lookup: CDR1 SGHRS, CDR2 YFSETQ. This CDR3 comprises 15 residues. The CDR3 sequence: CASSLRGQLIYEQYF. The DNA for the CDR3 is TGCGCCAGCAGCTTGAGAGGACAGCTCATCTACGAGCAGTACTTC. Using reference TRBV5-1 and TRBJ2-7 for the parts outside the CDR3, the full variable domain is KAGVTQTPRYLIKTRGQQVTLSCSPISGHRSVSWYQQTPGQGLQFLFEYFSETQRNKGNFPGRFSGRQFSNSRSEMNVSTLELGDSALYLCASSLRGQLIYEQYFGPGTRLTVT.

The V gene is TRBV9, the J gene TRBJ2-4; possible D gene TRBD2, 5 bases. CDR3 size: 17 residues. CDR1 SGDLS and CDR2 YYNGEE come from the germline V gene. V was pared by 0 bases and J by 0 bases, with 13 bases between. Here the CDR3 reads CASSVGSGGLAKNIQYF. The CDR3 bases are TGTGCCAGCAGCGTAGGGTCCGGAGGACTAGCCAAAAACATTCAGTACTTC.

This clone appeared once. The chain is built from TRBV7-2 and TRBJ2-3; D is perhaps TRBD2 (6 bases). The CDR3 spans 18 residues. Trimming shortened V by 2 bases and J by 4 bases, and 22 bases separated the two germline ends. Germline assignment: CDR1 SGHTA and CDR2 FQGNSA. CDR3 protein: CASSLPYFREPRPDTQYF. CDR3 nucleotide sequence: TGTGCCAGCAGCTTACCGTATTTCCGGGAGCCCCGCCCAGATACGCAGTATTTT.

The V and J genes are TRBV10-3 and TRBJ2-6, with unresolved D. There are 14 residues in the CDR3. V was cut by 3 bases and J by 0 bases, with 3 bases left in between. Germline V CDR1 and CDR2: ENHRY, SYGVKD. CDR3: CAISDRSGANVLTF. CDR3 nucleotide sequence: TGTGCCATCAGTGACCGCTCTGGGGCCAACGTCCTGACTTTC.

The genes are TRBV12-5 and TRBJ1-1, with 7 bases fitting TRBD1. V gave up 3 bases and J gave up 1 base; unmatched junction bases: 14. This CDR3 contains 18 residues. Per the germline V gene, CDR1 is LGHNT and CDR2 is FRNRAP. CDR3 coding DNA: TGTGCTAGTGGTTTCGGTAGGAGGGAAAGGGACAGGAACACTGAAGCTTTCTTT. This sequence encodes CASGFGRRERDRNTEAFF.

J is TRBJ2-1 and V is TRBV25-1; 9 bases line up with TRBD2. With 6 bases clipped from V and 3 bases from J, the junction kept 6 bases outside the gene matches. Germline CDR1 reads MGHDK; CDR2 reads SYGVNS. CDR3 length: 15 residues. The DNA for the CDR3 is TGTGCCAGCAGCAATATAGCGGGAGTCTACAATGAGCAGTTCTTC. Translation gives CASSNIAGVYNEQFF.

The sample holds a few counts of this clone. This sequence joins TRBV18 and TRBJ1-1, with 8 positions matching TRBD1. V shed 6 bases, J shed 1 base, and the junction held 7 bases outside the gene matches. The CDR3 extends over 15 amino acids. The germline V gene has CDR1 KGHSH and CDR2 LQKENI. CDR3 coding DNA: TGTGCCAGCTCGACTTCGGACAGGGCGAACACTGAAGCTTTCTTT. It translates to CASSTSDRANTEAFF.

DNA of the CDR3: TGTGCCAGCAGCCCCCGGACCGGGGAGCTGTTTTTT. It is translated as CASSPRTGELFF. This sequence joins TRBV5-5 and TRBJ2-2; D remains ambiguous. Per germline, CDR1 SGHKS and CDR2 YYEKEE (reference sequence). V was trimmed by 4 bases and J by 5 bases, leaving 6 bases between them. The CDR3 consists of 12 residues.

The rearrangement joins TRBV5-1 to TRBJ2-3; D gene unclear. This CDR3 comprises 16 residues. Trimming removed 0 bases from V and 4 bases from J, with 15 bases in between. Germline CDR1 reads SGHRS; CDR2 reads YFSETQ. The DNA of the CDR3 is TGCGCCAGCAGCTTGGCCCCTAGGTGGTCCTCAGATACGCAGTATTTT. Translation gives CASSLAPRWSSDTQYF. Supplemented by reference TRBV5-1 and TRBJ2-3, the full variable domain reads KAGVTQTPRYLIKTRGQQVTLSCSPISGHRSVSWYQQTPGQGLQFLFEYFSETQRNKGNFPGRFSGRQFSNSRSEMNVSTLELGDSALYLCASSLAPRWSSDTQYFGPGTRLTVL.

This chain uses TRBV19 with TRBJ1-5; D is perhaps TRBD1 (5 bases). The CDR3 is 17 residues long. In germline, CDR1 is LNHDA, CDR2 SQIVND (reference sequence). V shed 7 bases and J shed 0 bases, with 19 bases lying between them. As DNA, the CDR3 is TGTGCCAGTAAAAAGGGCAGGGAGGGCCTTAGCAATCAGCCCCAGCATTTT. It is translated as CASKKGREGLSNQPQHF.

The chain recombines TRBV21-1 with TRBJ1-5; the table's D call, TRBD1, has no DNA check behind it. TRBV21-1 is an annotated pseudogene. The CDR3 is made up of 14 amino acids. CDR3: CASSKVQSNQPQHF. The CDR3 DNA follows: TGTGCCAGCAGCAAAGTACAGAGCAATCAGCCCCAGCATTTT.

The chain carries TRBV15 and TRBJ2-2; TRBD2 matches at 7 bases. V shed 0 bases, J shed 5 bases, and the junction held 9 bases outside the gene matches. CDR3 length: 17 amino acids. Germline V CDR1 and CDR2: LNHNV, YYDKDF (reference sequence). DNA of the CDR3: TGTGCCACCAGCAGAGATCGGGGAGGGATTTATACCGGGGAGCTGTTTTTT. Translated, it gives CATSRDRGGIYTGELFF.

This clone was recorded a few times. CDR3 in DNA: TGTGCCTGGGGGCGGGCCTACAATGAGCAGTTCTTC. Residues: CAWGRAYNEQFF. This chain joins TRBV30 and TRBJ2-1; maybe TRBD2 (5 bases). The germline gives CDR1 GTSNPN, CDR2 SVGIG (reference sequence). This CDR3 has 12 residues. Trimming shortened V by 5 bases and J by 2 bases, and 7 bases separated the two germline ends.

This clone was detected a few times. V and J are TRBV7-9 and TRBJ1-4; tentative D call: TRBD1 (6 bases). The CDR3 runs 18 residues. The V gene lost 1 base and the J gene lost 4 bases, with 19 bases spanning the gap. The germline CDR1 and CDR2 sequences are SEHNR and FQNEAQ (reference sequence). The CDR3 is CASSLGWGHSRFNEKLFF. The CDR3, as DNA: TGTGCCAGCAGCTTAGGATGGGGACACTCCCGTTTTAATGAAAAACTGTTTTTT.

The chain is built from TRBV5-5 and TRBJ1-5, with D possibly being TRBD1 (5 bases). V was clipped by 4 bases and J by 0 bases, with 14 bases between them. Germline CDR1 and CDR2: SGHKS and YYEKEE (reference sequence). The CDR3 contains 16 residues. CDR3 DNA sequence: TGTGCCAGCAGCCCAGGGTCGGCTTATAGCAATCAGCCCCAGCATTTT. It yields the protein CASSPGSAYSNQPQHF.

This chain connects TRBV5-1 to TRBJ2-4; D is perhaps TRBD2 (5 bases). Germline loops: CDR1 SGHRS, CDR2 YFSETQ. Trimming took off 0 bases at V and 1 base at J, with 14 bases between the two ends. The CDR3 loop spans 17 amino acids. The CDR3 reads CASSLGPLPGAKNIQYF. CDR3 in DNA: TGCGCCAGCAGCTTGGGACCCTTGCCGGGGGCCAAAAACATTCAGTACTTC. Looking up the rest from reference TRBV5-1 and TRBJ2-4 gives the full variable domain: KAGVTQTPRYLIKTRGQQVTLSCSPISGHRSVSWYQQTPGQGLQFLFEYFSETQRNKGNFPGRFSGRQFSNSRSEMNVSTLELGDSALYLCASSLGPLPGAKNIQYFGAGTRLSVL.

This sequence joins TRBV4-2 and TRBJ2-7; 7 bases fit TRBD2. This CDR3 has 17 amino acids. V lost 1 base and J lost 5; bases outside the gene matches: 14. Germline V gene lookup returns CDR1 LGHNA and CDR2 YNFKEQ. The CDR3 protein is CASSQGERAGESDEQYF. The CDR3 DNA sequence: TGTGCCAGCAGCCAAGGGGAAAGGGCGGGAGAAAGCGACGAGCAGTACTTC.

The V gene is TRBV4-1, the J gene TRBJ2-1; 10 nucleotides align to TRBD2. V lost 4 bases and J lost 4; bases outside the gene matches: 7. Germline assignment: CDR1 MGHRA and CDR2 YSYEKL. This CDR3 has 16 amino acids. For the CDR3, the DNA is TGCGCCAGCAGCCCTCCCGGGACTAGCGCTTACAATGAGCAGTTCTTC. Translating gives CASSPPGTSAYNEQFF.

V usage is TRBV20-1 and J usage is TRBJ2-5; no clear D. Germline loops: CDR1 DFQATT, CDR2 SNEGSKA (reference sequence). This CDR3 comprises 11 residues. With 5 bases removed from V and 3 bases from J, the gap between germline ends came to 7 bases. DNA of the CDR3: TGCAGTGCTTCGAGGAAAGAGACCCAGTACTTC. Protein: CSASRKETQYF.

This rearrangement joins TRBV11-2 to TRBJ2-7; TRBD1 might be the D (6 bases). The CDR3 consists of 16 residues. The germline V gene has CDR1 SGHAT and CDR2 FQNNGV. Trimming cost V 4 bases and J 4 bases, with 20 bases left between them. The DNA for the CDR3 is TGTGCCAGCAGCTGGGGCCTGGCCAGGGGAAGTTACGAGCAGTACTTC. It yields the protein CASSWGLARGSYEQYF. Full variable domain (outside the CDR3, taken from reference TRBV11-2 and TRBJ2-7): EAGVAQSPRYKIIEKRQSVAFWCNPISGHATLYWYQQILGQGPKLLIQFQNNGVVDDSQLPKDRFSAERLKGVDSTLKIQPAKLEDSAVYLCASSWGLARGSYEQYFGPGTRLTVT.

The rearrangement links TRBV4-1 to TRBJ2-1; 12 bases line up with TRBD2. V gave up 3 bases and J gave up 9 bases; unmatched junction bases: 9. Per the germline V gene, CDR1 is MGHRA and CDR2 is YSYEKL. The CDR3 is 16 residues long. The DNA for the CDR3 is TGCGCCAGCAGCCACCTGGCCTCTAGCGGGAGGGTTGAGCAGTTCTTC. It codes for CASSHLASSGRVEQFF.

J is TRBJ2-3 and V is TRBV7-9; possibly TRBD1 for D (6 bases). The CDR3 loop spans 16 amino acids. Germline V lookup: CDR1 SEHNR, CDR2 FQNEAQ (reference sequence). Trimming stripped 4 bases from V and 0 bases from J, with 14 bases between. The CDR3 region is CASSSLPGASTDTQYF. The CDR3 DNA reads as TGTGCCAGCAGCTCCCTACCAGGGGCTAGCACAGATACGCAGTATTTT. Using reference TRBV7-9 and TRBJ2-3 for the parts outside the CDR3, the full variable domain is DTGVSQNPRHKITKRGQNVTFRCDPISEHNRLYWYRQTLGQGPEFLTYFQNEAQLEKSRLLSDRFSAERPKGSFSTLEIQRTEQGDSAMYLCASSSLPGASTDTQYFGPGTRLTVL.